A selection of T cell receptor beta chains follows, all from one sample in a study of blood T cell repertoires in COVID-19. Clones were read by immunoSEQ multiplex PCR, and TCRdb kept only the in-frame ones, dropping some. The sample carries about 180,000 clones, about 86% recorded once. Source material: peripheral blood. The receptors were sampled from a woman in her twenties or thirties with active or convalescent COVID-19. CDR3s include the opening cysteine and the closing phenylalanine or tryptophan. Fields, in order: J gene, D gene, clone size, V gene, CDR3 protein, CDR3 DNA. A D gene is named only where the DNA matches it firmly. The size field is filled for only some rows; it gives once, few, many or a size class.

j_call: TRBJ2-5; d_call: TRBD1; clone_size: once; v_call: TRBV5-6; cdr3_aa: CASTLITGGGGKTQYF; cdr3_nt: TGTGCCAGCACTCTGATAACAGGGGGCGGAGGGAAGACCCAGTACTTC
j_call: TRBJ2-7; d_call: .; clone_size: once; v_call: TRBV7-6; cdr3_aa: CASSSEFGGTYEQYF; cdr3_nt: TGTGCCAGCAGCTCGGAATTCGGGGGTACCTACGAGCAGTACTTC
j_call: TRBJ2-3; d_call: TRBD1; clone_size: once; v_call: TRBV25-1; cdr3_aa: CASSELRSRGLADTQYF; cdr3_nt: TGTGCCAGCAGTGAATTACGTTCCAGGGGGCTCGCGGATACGCAGTATTTT
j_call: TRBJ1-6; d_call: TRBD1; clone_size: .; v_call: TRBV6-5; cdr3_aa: CASAAGQGYNSPLHF; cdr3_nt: TGTGCCAGCGCCGCAGGACAGGGCTATAATTCACCCCTCCACTTT
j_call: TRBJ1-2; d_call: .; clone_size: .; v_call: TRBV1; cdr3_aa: CTSSFYIYNREEDYGYTF; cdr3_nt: TGCACCAGCAGCTTTTACATTTACAACAGGGAAGAAGACTATGGCTACACCTTC
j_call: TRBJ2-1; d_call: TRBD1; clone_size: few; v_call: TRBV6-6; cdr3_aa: CASSYGGQNNEQFF; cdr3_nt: TGTGCCAGCAGTTACGGGGGACAGAACAATGAGCAGTTCTTC
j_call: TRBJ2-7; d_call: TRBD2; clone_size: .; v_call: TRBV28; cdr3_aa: CASSHRLAGVYEQYF; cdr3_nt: TGTGCCAGCAGTCACCGACTAGCGGGAGTCTACGAGCAGTACTTC
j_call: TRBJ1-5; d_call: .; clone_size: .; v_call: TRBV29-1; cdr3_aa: CSVGGGFNQPQHF; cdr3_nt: TGCAGCGTCGGGGGGGGGTTCAATCAGCCCCAGCATTTT
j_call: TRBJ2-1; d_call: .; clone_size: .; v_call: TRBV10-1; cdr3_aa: CASSANSDNEQFF; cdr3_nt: TGCGCCAGCAGTGCGAACTCCGACAATGAGCAGTTCTTC
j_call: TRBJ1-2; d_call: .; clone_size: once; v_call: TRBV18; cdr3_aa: CASSPEGIYGYTF; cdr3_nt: TGTGCCAGCTCACCAGAGGGAATCTATGGCTACACCTTC
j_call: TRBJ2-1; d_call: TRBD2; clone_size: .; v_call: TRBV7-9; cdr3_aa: CASSLGLAGGINEQFF; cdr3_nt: TGTGCCAGCAGCTTAGGCCTAGCGGGGGGTATCAATGAGCAGTTCTTC
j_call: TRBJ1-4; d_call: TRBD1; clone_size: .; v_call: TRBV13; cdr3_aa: CASSSRAGGRFNEKLFF; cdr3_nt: TGTGCCAGCAGCTCCCGGGCAGGGGGACGTTTTAATGAAAAACTGTTTTTT
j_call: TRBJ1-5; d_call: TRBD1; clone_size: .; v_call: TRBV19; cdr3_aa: CASSMRGQGINQPQHF; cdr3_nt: TGTGCCAGTAGTATGAGGGGACAGGGAATAAATCAGCCCCAGCATTTT
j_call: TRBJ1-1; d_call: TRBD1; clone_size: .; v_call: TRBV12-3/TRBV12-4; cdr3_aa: CASSARGEAFF; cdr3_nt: TGTGCCAGTTCTGCCAGGGGGGAAGCTTTCTTT
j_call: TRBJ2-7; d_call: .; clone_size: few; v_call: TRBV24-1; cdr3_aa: CATSAPQGYEQYF; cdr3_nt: TGTGCCACCAGTGCCCCCCAGGGGTACGAGCAGTACTTC
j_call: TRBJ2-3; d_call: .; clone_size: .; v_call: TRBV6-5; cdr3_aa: CATRGADGTDTQYF; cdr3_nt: TGTGCCACACGTGGGGCCGACGGCACAGATACGCAGTATTTT
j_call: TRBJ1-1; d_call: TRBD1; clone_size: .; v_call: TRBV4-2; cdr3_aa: CASSPGTGGVNTEAFF; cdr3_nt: TGTGCCAGCAGCCCCGGGACAGGGGGCGTGAACACTGAAGCTTTCTTT
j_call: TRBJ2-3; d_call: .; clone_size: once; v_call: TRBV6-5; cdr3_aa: CASSFTTSTDTQYF; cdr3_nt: TGTGCCAGCAGTTTTACGACTAGCACAGATACGCAGTATTTT
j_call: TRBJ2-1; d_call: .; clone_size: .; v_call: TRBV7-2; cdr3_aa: CASSLNRDNEQFF; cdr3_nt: TGTGCCAGCAGCTTAAACAGGGACAATGAGCAGTTCTTC
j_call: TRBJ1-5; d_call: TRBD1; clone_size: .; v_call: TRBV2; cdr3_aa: CASTGTGGYSNQPQHF; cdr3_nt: TGTGCCAGCACCGGGACAGGGGGATATAGCAATCAGCCCCAGCATTTT
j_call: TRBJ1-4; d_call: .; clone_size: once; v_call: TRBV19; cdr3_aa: CASKARGFANEKLFF; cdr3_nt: TGTGCCAGTAAGGCAAGGGGCTTCGCTAATGAAAAACTGTTTTTT
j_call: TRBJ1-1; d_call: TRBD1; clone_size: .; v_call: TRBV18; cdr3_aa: CASSQHVGKEGQGGTEAFF; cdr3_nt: TGTGCCAGCTCACAACACGTCGGGAAGGAGGGACAGGGAGGCACTGAAGCTTTCTTT
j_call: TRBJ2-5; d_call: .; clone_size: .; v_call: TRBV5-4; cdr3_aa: CASSLGLSGTQYF; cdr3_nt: TGTGCCAGCAGCTTGGGCCTTTCGGGGACCCAGTACTTC
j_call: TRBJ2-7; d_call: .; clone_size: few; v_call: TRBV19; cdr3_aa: CASSETRGTPYEQYF; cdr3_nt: TGTGCCAGTAGCGAAACCCGGGGGACCCCCTACGAGCAGTACTTC
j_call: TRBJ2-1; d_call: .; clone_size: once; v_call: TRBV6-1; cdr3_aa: CASSEGGAPYNEQFF; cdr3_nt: TGTGCCAGCAGTGAGGGGGGGGCCCCCTACAATGAGCAGTTCTTC
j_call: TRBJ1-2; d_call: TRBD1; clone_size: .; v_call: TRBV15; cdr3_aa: CATSREGRGYGYTF; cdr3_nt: TGTGCCACCAGCAGAGAGGGCAGGGGGTATGGCTACACCTTC
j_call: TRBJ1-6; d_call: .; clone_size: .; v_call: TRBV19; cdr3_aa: CASSIYENSPLHF; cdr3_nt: TGTGCCAGTAGTATATACGAGAATTCACCCCTCCACTTT
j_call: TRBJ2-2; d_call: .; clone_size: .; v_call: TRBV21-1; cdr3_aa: CASSKEGQLAGTGELFF; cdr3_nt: TGTGCCAGCAGCAAAGAGGGACAGTTAGCGGGGACCGGGGAGCTGTTTTTT
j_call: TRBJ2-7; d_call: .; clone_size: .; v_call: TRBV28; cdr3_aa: CASLSLQNLMYEQYF; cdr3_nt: TGTGCCAGCCTCTCCTTACAGAACCTGATGTACGAGCAGTACTTC
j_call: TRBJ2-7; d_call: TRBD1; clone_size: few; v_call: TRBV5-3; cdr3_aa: CARSLVQGQGLYEQYF; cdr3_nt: TGTGCCAGAAGCTTGGTACAGGGACAGGGGCTCTACGAGCAGTACTTC
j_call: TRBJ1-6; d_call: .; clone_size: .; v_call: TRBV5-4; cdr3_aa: CASSWGGTLHF; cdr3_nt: TGTGCCAGCAGCTGGGGGGGGACCCTCCACTTT
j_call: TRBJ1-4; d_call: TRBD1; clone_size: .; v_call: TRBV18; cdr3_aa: CASSPSTGFNEKLFF; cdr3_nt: TGTGCCAGCTCACCGTCGACAGGGTTTAATGAAAAACTGTTTTTT
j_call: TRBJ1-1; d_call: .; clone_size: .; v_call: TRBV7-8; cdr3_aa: CASSLQWDMNTEAFF; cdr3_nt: TGTGCCAGCAGCCTCCAATGGGACATGAACACTGAAGCTTTCTTT
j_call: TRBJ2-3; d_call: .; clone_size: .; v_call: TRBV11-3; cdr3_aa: CASSTYTDTQYF; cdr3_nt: TGTGCCAGCAGCACATACACAGATACGCAGTATTTT
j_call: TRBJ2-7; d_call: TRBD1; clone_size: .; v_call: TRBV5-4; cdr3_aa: CASSSTGGRDEQYF; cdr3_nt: TGTGCCAGCAGCTCCACAGGGGGCAGGGACGAGCAGTACTTC
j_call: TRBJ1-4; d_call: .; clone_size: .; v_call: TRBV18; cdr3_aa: CASSGQSSNEKLFF; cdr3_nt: TGTGCCAGCTCAGGACAGTCCTCTAATGAAAAACTGTTTTTT
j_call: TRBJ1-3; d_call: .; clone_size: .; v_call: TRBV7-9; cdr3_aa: CASSSPGTSSGNTIYF; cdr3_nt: TGTGCCAGCAGCTCCCCAGGGACTAGCTCTGGAAACACCATATATTTT
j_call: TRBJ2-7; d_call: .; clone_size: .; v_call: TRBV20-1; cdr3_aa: CSASFSRQVLSYEQYF; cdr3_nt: TGCAGTGCTAGTTTTAGTCGACAGGTTCTTTCCTACGAGCAGTACTTC
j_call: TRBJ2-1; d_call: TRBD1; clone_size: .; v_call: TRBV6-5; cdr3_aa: CASRAGTGINNEQFF; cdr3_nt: TGTGCCAGCAGGGCAGGGACAGGGATCAACAATGAGCAGTTCTTC
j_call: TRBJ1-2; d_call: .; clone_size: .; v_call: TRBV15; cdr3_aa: CATSGSGSWLANYGYTF; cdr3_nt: TGTGCCACCAGCGGAAGCGGATCGTGGCTGGCTAACTATGGCTACACCTTC
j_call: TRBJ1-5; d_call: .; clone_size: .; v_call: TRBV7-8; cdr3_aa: CASSLGWRLEDNQPQHF; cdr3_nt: TGTGCCAGCAGCTTAGGATGGAGGCTCGAGGACAATCAGCCCCAGCATTTT
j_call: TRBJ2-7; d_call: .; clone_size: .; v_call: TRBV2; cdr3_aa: CASNEGRRNSSYEQYF; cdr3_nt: TGTGCCAGCAACGAAGGGAGGCGTAATAGCTCCTACGAGCAGTACTTC
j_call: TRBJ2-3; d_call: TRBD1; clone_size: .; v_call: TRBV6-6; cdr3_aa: CASRATGAGTDTQYF; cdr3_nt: TGTGCCAGCAGAGCGACAGGGGCGGGCACAGATACGCAGTATTTT